A single sample gave rise to the 31 T cell receptor beta chains below, sequenced in a study of blood T cell repertoires in COVID-19. Sequencing was performed with immunoSEQ multiplex PCR; in TCRdb, only in-frame clones are kept and a portion is missing. The data show about 91,000 clones, roughly nine tenths seen once. The sequencing sample was made of peripheral blood. These receptor sequences come from a man between 65 and 85 years old with acute or convalescent COVID-19.

This chain joins TRBV5-8 and TRBJ2-4; 9 bases match TRBD2. The V and J ends lost 4 bases and 8 bases, in that order; junction bases with no gene match: 10. Germline V gene lookup returns CDR1 SGHTS and CDR2 YDEGEE. The CDR3 has 15 amino acids. The CDR3 is CASSQAGGPRDIQYF. CDR3 nucleotide sequence: TGTGCCAGCAGCCAAGCGGGGGGCCCTAGGGACATTCAGTACTTC.

The chain recombines TRBV5-1 with TRBJ1-1; TRBD1 aligns across 7 bases. This CDR3 region has 13 residues. J was trimmed by 4 bases and V by 6 bases; bases with no gene match: 6. Germline lookup yields CDR1 SGHRS and CDR2 YFSETQ. The chain's CDR3 is CASMEGAATEAFF. The CDR3 DNA reads as TGCGCCAGCATGGAGGGGGCGGCCACTGAAGCTTTCTTT.

This chain connects TRBV3-1 (or the pseudogene TRBV3-2) to TRBJ1-1; 7 bases align to TRBD1. The CDR3 spans 15 residues. Germline CDR1 reads LGHDT; CDR2 reads YNNKEL (reference sequence). The V segment lost 5 bases and the J segment 3 bases; nucleotides outside the gene matches: 9. The CDR3 is CASSYTGAGDTEAFF. CDR3 nucleotide sequence: TGTGCCAGCAGCTACACAGGGGCAGGGGACACTGAAGCTTTCTTT.

V usage is TRBV4-2 and J usage is TRBJ1-5, with unresolved D. Germline V gene sequence: CDR1 LGHNA, CDR2 YNFKEQ. V shed 6 bases and J shed 9 bases, with 15 bases lying between them. This CDR3 is built from 13 residues. The CDR3, as DNA: TGTGCCAGCAGTACCCCAGGATATCGGCCCCAGCATTTT. It encodes CASSTPGYRPQHF.

The genes are TRBV30 and TRBJ2-5; 9 bases are shared with TRBD2. Germline V lookup: CDR1 GTSNPN, CDR2 SVGIG (reference sequence). The V and J ends lost 2 bases and 2 bases, in that order; junction bases with no gene match: 15. There are 18 residues in the CDR3. CDR3 sequence: CAWSPRLLASGAQETQYF. The CDR3 nucleotides are TGTGCCTGGAGTCCTAGGCTCCTGGCTAGCGGGGCTCAAGAGACCCAGTACTTC. Based on the CDR3 plus reference TRBV30 and TRBJ2-5, the full variable domain is SQTIHQWPATLVQPVGSPLSLECTVEGTSNPNLYWYRQAAGRGLQLLFYSVGIGQISSEVPQNLSASRPQDRQFILSSKKLLLSDSGFYLCAWSPRLLASGAQETQYFGPGTRLLVL.

The chain has TRBV15 and TRBJ1-2; weak D call: TRBD1 (5 bases). V gave up 0 bases and J gave up 4 bases, with 18 bases separating them. Looked up from germline, CDR1 is LNHNV and CDR2 is YYDKDF (reference sequence). The CDR3 spans 17 residues. CDR3 protein: CATSRDQVGGRVYGYTF. CDR3 coding DNA: TGTGCCACCAGCAGAGATCAAGTTGGGGGGAGGGTCTATGGCTACACCTTC.

This rearrangement joins TRBV5-1 to TRBJ2-1; the D gene is possibly TRBD2 (6 bases). This CDR3 contains 15 residues. The ends were cut back, 1 base at V and 1 base at J, with 9 bases in the middle. The germline gives CDR1 SGHRS, CDR2 YFSETQ. DNA of the CDR3: TGCGCCAGCAGCTTGCCGGGGGATTCCTACAATGAGCAGTTCTTC. Translation: CASSLPGDSYNEQFF.

J is TRBJ2-1 and V is TRBV5-1, with 10 bases identical to TRBD2. CDR1 and CDR2 (germline): SGHRS, YFSETQ. The CDR3 loop spans 15 amino acids. J lost 8 bases, V lost 0 bases, and 5 bases had no gene match. The CDR3 coding sequence is TGCGCCAGCAGCTTGGAAGCGGGGGGGAGCGATGAGCAGTTCTTC. Protein product: CASSLEAGGSDEQFF.

The rearrangement links TRBV6-4 to TRBJ2-3; TRBD2 aligns across 11 bases. The CDR3 covers 15 residues. The V gene's germline CDR1 is MRHNA and CDR2 SNTAGT. V trimming: 4 bases; J trimming: 4 bases; junction bases outside the gene matches: 4. The CDR3 is CASSATSGGSDTQYF. CDR3 nucleotides: TGTGCCAGCAGTGCCACTAGCGGGGGCTCAGATACGCAGTATTTT.

The chain recombines TRBV19 with TRBJ2-2, with 10 bases fitting TRBD1. The length of the CDR3 is 15 residues. The germline CDR1 and CDR2 sequences are LNHDA and SQIVND (reference sequence). Trimming took 6 bases from V and 5 from J; bases not matched to a gene: 6. The CDR3 sequence: CASRGTGARTGELFF. Written as DNA, the CDR3 is TGTGCCAGTAGGGGGACAGGGGCGAGGACCGGGGAGCTGTTTTTT.

This clone occurred a few times. This chain joins TRBV19 and TRBJ2-7, with 9 bases lining up with TRBD1. This CDR3 is built from 16 residues. The germline gives CDR1 LNHDA, CDR2 SQIVND (reference sequence). Trimming cost V 5 bases and J 3 bases; bases outside gene matches: 11. The CDR3 loop reads CASSAPDRGANYEQYF. The CDR3 DNA is TGTGCCAGTAGTGCCCCCGACAGGGGGGCGAACTACGAGCAGTACTTC.

The count of this clone is one. This chain uses TRBV7-2 with TRBJ2-4, with 9 bases fitting TRBD2. Trimming took 5 bases from V and 8 from J; bases not matched to a gene: 10. The CDR3 runs 15 residues. Germline values: CDR1 SGHTA, CDR2 FQGNSA. CDR3 sequence: CASSITRGGADIQYF. The DNA for the CDR3 is TGTGCCAGCAGCATAACGCGGGGGGGCGCGGACATTCAGTACTTC.

The genes are TRBV5-1 and TRBJ1-1; D might be TRBD1 (5 bases). CDR3 size: 14 residues. Trimming shortened V by 4 bases and J by 0 bases, and 10 bases separated the two germline ends. Per germline, CDR1 SGHRS and CDR2 YFSETQ. CDR3 residues: CASSPGHLNTEAFF. DNA of the CDR3: TGCGCCAGCAGCCCTGGACATTTGAACACTGAAGCTTTCTTT.

V is TRBV4-1 and J is TRBJ1-1; TRBD1 agrees at 7 bases. The CDR3 contains 15 residues. The ends lost 3 bases at V and 5 bases at J; junction bases unmatched: 9. CDR1 is MGHRA and CDR2 is YSYEKL in the germline V gene. This CDR3 reads CASSHQRQGRTEAFF. The CDR3, as DNA: TGCGCCAGCAGCCATCAAAGACAGGGACGGACTGAAGCTTTCTTT.

This clone was picked up one time. The genes are TRBV29-1 and TRBJ1-2, with D perhaps matching TRBD1 (5 bases). The CDR3 has 15 residues. V was trimmed by 0 bases and J by 5 bases, leaving 16 bases between them. Germline V gene data show CDR1 as SQVTM and CDR2 as ANQGSEA. CDR3 in amino acids: CSVEDVAGMGYGYTF. The CDR3 bases are TGCAGCGTTGAAGATGTGGCAGGGATGGGGTATGGCTACACCTTC.

The J gene is TRBJ1-5, the V gene TRBV5-4, with D perhaps TRBD1 (5 bases). Germline lookup yields CDR1 SGHNT and CDR2 YYREEE (reference sequence). The germline V and J ends were trimmed by 0 bases and 4 bases, with 8 bases remaining between them. The CDR3 has 14 residues. The DNA for the CDR3 is TGTGCCAGCAGCTTGGATCGGGGGAATCAGCCCCAGCATTTT. Protein: CASSLDRGNQPQHF.

This clone appeared a single time. The CDR3 region is CASSGQGVGTGELFF. DNA of the CDR3: TGTGCCAGCAGTGGGCAGGGTGTGGGCACCGGGGAGCTGTTTTTT. V usage is TRBV2 and J usage is TRBJ2-2; possibly TRBD1 for D (5 bases). Germline-derived CDR1 and CDR2 are SNHLY and FYNNEI. Trimming left V 4 bases short and J 4 bases short, with 13 bases between. The CDR3 is 15 amino acids.

The chain combines TRBV30 with TRBJ1-4; TRBD1 is a possible D gene (5 bases). Germline V gene data show CDR1 as GTSNPN and CDR2 as SVGIG (reference sequence). The CDR3 extends over 14 amino acids. With 4 bases removed from V and 4 bases from J, the gap between germline ends came to 13 bases. The CDR3 protein is CAWTTGGSNEKLFF. The CDR3 nucleotides are TGTGCCTGGACTACAGGAGGGAGTAATGAAAAACTGTTTTTT. Using reference TRBV30 and TRBJ1-4 for the parts outside the CDR3, the full variable domain is SQTIHQWPATLVQPVGSPLSLECTVEGTSNPNLYWYRQAAGRGLQLLFYSVGIGQISSEVPQNLSASRPQDRQFILSSKKLLLSDSGFYLCAWTTGGSNEKLFFGSGTQLSVL.

This chain joins TRBV10-3 and TRBJ1-6, with TRBD1 as a possible D gene (5 bases). There are 12 residues in the CDR3. The germline V and J ends were trimmed by 8 bases and 10 bases, with 12 bases remaining between them. Germline CDR1 is ENHRY and CDR2 is SYGVKD. The CDR3 protein is CAIGQGGSPLHF. CDR3 nucleotide sequence: TGTGCCATCGGGCAGGGCGGATCACCCCTCCACTTT.

The genes are TRBV9 and TRBJ1-2, with 8 bases aligning to TRBD1. Germline V gene sequence: CDR1 SGDLS, CDR2 YYNGEE. The CDR3 totals 14 residues. V lost 3 bases, J lost 5 bases, and 6 bases stayed unmatched. CDR3 amino acids: CASSADRAPYGYTF. The CDR3 DNA reads as TGTGCCAGCAGCGCGGACAGGGCTCCGTATGGCTACACCTTC. The variable domain in full, completed from reference TRBV9 and TRBJ1-2, reads DSGVTQTPKHLITATGQRVTLRCSPRSGDLSVYWYQQSLDQGLQFLIQYYNGEERAKGNILERFSAQQFPDLHSELNLSSLELGDSALYFCASSADRAPYGYTFGSGTRLTVV.

Here the CDR3 DNA reads TGTGCCAGCAGCTTAGGAATTTCAGGCGCCGGGGAGCTGTTTTTT. Amino acid sequence: CASSLGISGAGELFF. The chain is built from TRBV13 and TRBJ2-2; D gene uncertain. This CDR3 is built from 15 residues. Germline values: CDR1 PRHDT, CDR2 FYEKMQ (reference sequence). V was pared by 0 bases and J by 6 bases, with 11 bases between.

This chain connects TRBV9 to TRBJ1-2, with a weak D call TRBD1 (6 bases). This CDR3 has 14 residues. Per germline, CDR1 SGDLS and CDR2 YYNGEE. V shed 4 bases and J shed 4 bases, with 14 bases lying between them. Here the CDR3 DNA reads TGTGCCAGCAGCCCCCGGGACACCTCCTATGGCTACACCTTC. Translated: CASSPRDTSYGYTF.

This chain connects TRBV6-5 to TRBJ1-3; D possibly corresponds to TRBD1 (6 bases). Germline-derived CDR1 and CDR2 are MNHEY and SVGAGI. The CDR3 spans 13 residues. Deletions cut 8 bases from V and 2 bases from J, with 10 bases between. In DNA, the CDR3 is TGTGCCAGCTGGGGGACAACTGGAAACACCATATATTTT. Translating it yields CASWGTTGNTIYF.

The chain recombines TRBV9 with TRBJ2-3; TRBD1 matches at 7 bases. This CDR3 region has 17 residues. The junction had 14 bases not matched to a gene; V was cut back by 4 bases and J by 3 bases. Germline V gene lookup returns CDR1 SGDLS and CDR2 YYNGEE. CDR3: CASSPTRGSSRTDTQYF. CDR3 nucleotides: TGTGCCAGCAGCCCTACCAGGGGGAGTAGTAGGACAGATACGCAGTATTTT.

The CDR3 loop reads CASSYSPCGYTF. CDR3 in DNA: TGTGCCAGCAGCTACTCCCCGTGTGGCTACACCTTC. This rearrangement joins TRBV21-1 to TRBJ1-2. TRBV21-1 counts as a pseudogene. This CDR3 contains 12 residues.

The chain employs TRBV5-4 and TRBJ2-5; 8 positions agree with TRBD2. Germline lookup yields CDR1 SGHNT and CDR2 YYREEE (reference sequence). V lost 4 bases, J lost 0 bases, and 2 bases stayed unmatched. The CDR3 totals 14 residues. CDR3 protein: CASSIAGNQETQYF. CDR3 in DNA: TGTGCCAGCAGCATAGCGGGGAACCAAGAGACCCAGTACTTC.

This rearrangement joins TRBV2 to TRBJ2-3; D might be TRBD2 (5 bases). V was pared by 2 bases and J by 2 bases, with 8 bases between. The CDR3 consists of 14 residues. Germline V gene data show CDR1 as SNHLY and CDR2 as FYNNEI. Here the CDR3 reads CASSERTSTDTQYF. CDR3 nucleotide sequence: TGTGCCAGCAGTGAACGGACTTCCACAGATACGCAGTATTTT.

This sequence joins TRBV5-5 and TRBJ1-2; 7 bases are shared with TRBD1. After removal of 4 bases from V and 5 bases from J, the junction contained 2 bases not matched to a gene. Per germline, CDR1 SGHKS and CDR2 YYEKEE (reference sequence). There are 12 residues in the CDR3. In DNA form, the CDR3 reads TGTGCCAGCAGCGGGACAGTTTATGGCTACACCTTC. This encodes CASSGTVYGYTF.

This chain links TRBV3-1 (or the pseudogene TRBV3-2) with TRBJ2-2; D gene ambiguous. CDR1 and CDR2 (germline): LGHDT, YNNKEL (reference sequence). Trimming pared 3 bases from V and 2 bases from J, leaving 4 bases between. The CDR3 runs to 13 residues. The CDR3, as DNA: TGTGCCAGCAGCCATCTCAACACCGGGGAGCTGTTTTTT. It is translated as CASSHLNTGELFF.

This clone appeared a single time. The rearrangement uses TRBV5-4 and TRBJ2-3; 8 positions agree with TRBD1. There are 13 residues in the CDR3. Germline V gene sequence: CDR1 SGHNT, CDR2 YYREEE (reference sequence). The trim removed 4 bases at V and 4 bases at J, leaving 2 bases unmatched. The CDR3 nucleotides are TGTGCCAGCAGCGGACAGGGCCCAGATACGCAGTATTTT. Translating gives CASSGQGPDTQYF.

The chain joins TRBV15 to TRBJ2-5; 9 bases fit TRBD2. V lost 4 bases to trimming and J lost 2 bases; unmatched junction nucleotides: 5. The germline V gene encodes CDR1 LNHNV and CDR2 YYDKDF (reference sequence). This CDR3 has 15 residues. CDR3 region: CATSTGAGGQETQYF. The CDR3 bases are TGTGCCACCAGCACGGGAGCGGGGGGACAAGAGACCCAGTACTTC.